This T cell receptor (beta chain) emerged from a study of T cell therapy after organ transplantation. Overall study context: Across 2 to 6 intravenous infusions, patients got a median of 1.92 x 10^8 CMV-specific T cells. Study-level points and caveats: Effects of concurrent antirejection and antiviral medications were not evaluable.

TCRdb's table, derived via immunoSEQ multiplex PCR, lists solely in-frame clones and lacks some. The table includes around 50,000 clones, about 94% detected once. Per the germline V gene, CDR1 is SGHVS and CDR2 is FNYEAQ. The CDR3 extends over 13 amino acids. Concerning this clone: Its specificity is unknown.

This clonotype was obtained from a human patient who had received a solid organ transplant and had CMV disease. The chain recombines TRBV7-6 with TRBJ2-5; D gene unclear. The end of the DNA fits TRBJ2-7 better, so the J call may be wrong. The sequencing used CD8+ T cells from blood, collected before autologous CMV-specific T cell therapy. The CDR3 region has the DNA TGTGCCAGCAGCTTGATGGCGGATGGCGAGCAGTACTTC. Translated: CASSLMADGEQYF.